This T cell receptor beta chain was found in a study of cytomegalovirus exposure and HLA in healthy donors. This CDR3 comprises 15 residues. In germline, CDR1 is SGHRS, CDR2 YFSETQ. With 4 bases clipped from V and 4 bases from J, the junction kept 4 bases outside the gene matches. Study conclusions and caveats: With DRB1 most and HLA-C fewest, TCR association rates differed between HLA loci in a later analysis. According to an earlier analysis, most TCR beta V segments yielded productive rearrangements about 87% or about 30% of the time.

PCR involved 60 Vbeta and 13 Jbeta primers. Produced via immunoSEQ multiplex PCR; TCRdb's table is partial and in-frame only. This table has about 85,000 clones, roughly 80% appearing once. With regard to this clone: Its antigen is not identified.

The TCR was taken from a boy aged 5-17 years in good health and CMV-seronegative. The sequenced sample consisted of PBMCs. The rearrangement joins TRBV5-1 to TRBJ2-5; 13 nucleotides line up with TRBD2. CDR3 residues: CASSGGLAGAETQYF. In DNA, the CDR3 is TGCGCCAGCAGCGGAGGACTAGCGGGAGCAGAGACCCAGTACTTC.